The present entry profiles one T cell receptor (beta chain) with its context. Antigen unknown. The data stem from a study of T cell responses to AZD1222 COVID-19 vaccine. Findings and limits, study-wide: In the spike-specific TCR repertoire, nearly half reportedly target unmutated variant regions.

Assay used: immunoSEQ multiplex PCR; TCRdb lists only in-frame clones, some missing. The sample contains some 170,000 clones, 94% of which appear only once. The sequence was obtained from an adult who received the AZD1222 COVID-19 vaccine. The starting material was peripheral blood, obtained 28 days after the second AZD1222 dose.

CDR3 sequence: CASSLGLAGEGTQYF. Here the CDR3 DNA reads TGTGCCAGCAGCTTAGGACTAGCGGGAGAGGGGACCCAGTACTTC. The chain combines TRBV11-2 with TRBJ2-5; 12 nucleotides align to TRBD2. The junction had 4 bases not matched to a gene; V was cut back by 1 base and J by 7 bases. The CDR3 is made up of 15 amino acids. Germline lookup yields CDR1 SGHAT and CDR2 FQNNGV.